These T cell receptor beta chains were read from a single sample in a study of shared clonotypes between healthy human individuals. Profiling relied on immunoSEQ multiplex PCR, and the TCRdb table lists in-frame clones only, not all of them. Among approximately 2,300,000 clones listed, roughly 92% were seen once. What was sequenced was naive CD4+ T cells from PBMCs. The receptor source for this set is a man aged 18 to 30 in good health. Some clones in this sample may be carry-over from other donors' samples. CDR3s include the opening cysteine and the closing phenylalanine or tryptophan. D genes are given only for firm matches. Rows give clone size only sometimes, using once, few, many, or a class for an expanded clone.

CDR3 protein: CASSPPGRPAYEQYF
CDR3 DNA: TGTGCCAGCTCCCCCCCCGGGAGACCGGCCTACGAGCAGTACTTC
clone size: once
D gene: .
V gene: TRBV18
J gene: TRBJ2-7

CDR3 protein: CASSFKGGEQYF
CDR3 DNA: TGTGCCAGCAGCTTCAAGGGAGGGGAACAGTATTTT
clone size: .
D gene: TRBD2
V gene: TRBV11-2
J gene: TRBJ2-3

CDR3 protein: CASSPGQGVYEQYF
CDR3 DNA: TGTGCCAGCTCACCTGGACAGGGGGTCTACGAGCAGTACTTC
clone size: .
D gene: TRBD1
V gene: TRBV18
J gene: TRBJ2-7

CDR3 protein: CASSPRDRDLDTQYF
CDR3 DNA: TGTGCCAGCTCACCCCGGGACAGGGATTTAGATACGCAGTATTTT
clone size: .
D gene: TRBD1
V gene: TRBV18
J gene: TRBJ2-3

CDR3 protein: CASSLVGFYGYTF
CDR3 DNA: TGTGCCAGCAGCTTAGTGGGGTTCTATGGCTACACCTTC
clone size: .
D gene: .
V gene: TRBV7-2
J gene: TRBJ1-2

CDR3 protein: CASSSKTTSGINYEQYF
CDR3 DNA: TGTGCCAGCAGCTCCAAAACGACTAGCGGGATCAACTACGAGCAGTACTTC
clone size: .
D gene: TRBD2
V gene: TRBV7-2
J gene: TRBJ2-7

CDR3 protein: CATSSSGSETQYF
CDR3 DNA: TGTGCCACCAGCAGTTCAGGGTCAGAGACCCAGTACTTC
clone size: few
D gene: .
V gene: TRBV15
J gene: TRBJ2-5

CDR3 protein: CASSEQGGRLEQYF
CDR3 DNA: TGTGCCAGCAGCGAACAGGGGGGAAGGCTCGAGCAGTACTTC
clone size: .
D gene: TRBD1
V gene: TRBV5-6
J gene: TRBJ2-7

CDR3 protein: CASSRTLTYSYEQYF
CDR3 DNA: TGTGCCAGCAGCAGGACCTTAACTTACTCCTACGAGCAGTACTTC
clone size: .
D gene: .
V gene: TRBV7-9
J gene: TRBJ2-7

CDR3 protein: CASSLSVTNTGELFF
CDR3 DNA: TGCGCCAGCAGCTTGTCGGTGACAAACACCGGGGAGCTGTTTTTT
clone size: .
D gene: .
V gene: TRBV5-1
J gene: TRBJ2-2

CDR3 protein: CASSLGRGLARSTGELFF
CDR3 DNA: TGTGCCAGCAGCTTAGGCCGGGGACTAGCAAGATCCACCGGGGAGCTGTTTTTT
clone size: .
D gene: TRBD2
V gene: TRBV7-9
J gene: TRBJ2-2

CDR3 protein: CASSISGTMGNQPQHF
CDR3 DNA: TGTGCCAGTAGTATTTCGGGGACGATGGGCAATCAGCCCCAGCATTTT
clone size: .
D gene: .
V gene: TRBV19
J gene: TRBJ1-5

CDR3 protein: CASRMTVTSTDTQYF
CDR3 DNA: TGTGCCAGTAGAATGACGGTCACTAGCACAGATACGCAGTATTTT
clone size: .
D gene: .
V gene: TRBV19
J gene: TRBJ2-3

CDR3 protein: CASSLLTGVGTEAFF
CDR3 DNA: TGCGCCAGCAGCTTGCTTACAGGGGTAGGGACTGAAGCTTTCTTT
clone size: .
D gene: TRBD1
V gene: TRBV5-1
J gene: TRBJ1-1

CDR3 protein: CASSTGGLSTEAFF
CDR3 DNA: TGTGCCAGCAGCACAGGGGGGTTGAGCACTGAAGCTTTCTTT
clone size: .
D gene: TRBD1
V gene: TRBV9
J gene: TRBJ1-1

CDR3 protein: CASSRTGTGNQPQHF
CDR3 DNA: TGTGCCAGCAGCCGTACCGGGACAGGCAATCAGCCCCAGCATTTT
clone size: .
D gene: TRBD1
V gene: TRBV7-2
J gene: TRBJ1-5

CDR3 protein: CASSRAGGGTDTQYF
CDR3 DNA: TGCGCCAGCAGCCGGGCGGGAGGGGGCACAGATACGCAGTATTTT
clone size: .
D gene: TRBD2
V gene: TRBV4-1
J gene: TRBJ2-3

CDR3 protein: CASSRTSGGDTGELLF
CDR3 DNA: TGCGCCAGCAGCCGGACTAGCGGAGGGGACACCGGGGAGCTGCTTTTT
clone size: .
D gene: TRBD2
V gene: TRBV5-1
J gene: TRBJ2-2

CDR3 protein: CAWSRKPESFGNTIYF
CDR3 DNA: TGTGCCTGGAGTAGGAAGCCCGAATCGTTTGGAAACACCATATATTTT
clone size: .
D gene: .
V gene: TRBV30
J gene: TRBJ1-3

CDR3 protein: CASSAGTGGDYNEQFF
CDR3 DNA: TGTGCCAGCAGCGCCGGGACAGGGGGAGACTACAATGAGCAGTTCTTC
clone size: once
D gene: TRBD1
V gene: TRBV9
J gene: TRBJ2-1

CDR3 protein: CASSQARDYGYTF
CDR3 DNA: TGTGCCAGCAGCCAAGCCAGGGACTATGGCTACACCTTC
clone size: .
D gene: .
V gene: TRBV14
J gene: TRBJ1-2

CDR3 protein: CASSLQLAGRNEQFF
CDR3 DNA: TGTGCCAGCAGCTTACAGCTAGCGGGAAGAAATGAGCAGTTCTTC
clone size: .
D gene: TRBD2
V gene: TRBV11-3
J gene: TRBJ2-1

CDR3 protein: CASSQMSSYNEQFF
CDR3 DNA: TGTGCCAGCTCACAGATGAGCTCCTACAATGAGCAGTTCTTC
clone size: .
D gene: .
V gene: TRBV18
J gene: TRBJ2-1

CDR3 protein: CASSRDSGMTYEQYF
CDR3 DNA: TGTGCCAGTAGTCGGGATAGCGGGATGACCTACGAGCAGTACTTC
clone size: .
D gene: TRBD2
V gene: TRBV19
J gene: TRBJ2-7

CDR3 protein: CASSVYQPGQGYEQYF
CDR3 DNA: TGTGCCAGCAGCGTTTACCAGCCGGGACAGGGCTACGAGCAGTACTTC
clone size: .
D gene: TRBD1
V gene: TRBV2
J gene: TRBJ2-7

CDR3 protein: CASSILRQASGANVLTF
CDR3 DNA: TGTGCCAGTAGTATCCTACGACAAGCCTCTGGGGCCAACGTCCTGACTTTC
clone size: .
D gene: .
V gene: TRBV19
J gene: TRBJ2-6

CDR3 protein: CASTSREAGVGRDEQYF
CDR3 DNA: TGTGCCAGCACCAGTCGTGAGGCGGGAGTAGGTCGGGACGAGCAGTACTTC
clone size: .
D gene: TRBD2
V gene: TRBV28
J gene: TRBJ2-7

CDR3 protein: CASSSYRGNYLATNEKLFF
CDR3 DNA: TGTGCCAGCAGCTCGTACCGGGGGAATTATCTCGCAACTAATGAAAAACTGTTTTTT
clone size: .
D gene: .
V gene: TRBV7-8
J gene: TRBJ1-4

CDR3 protein: CASSLVRASGAGELFF
CDR3 DNA: TGTGCCAGCAGCTTAGTTCGTGCATCAGGTGCCGGGGAGCTGTTTTTT
clone size: .
D gene: .
V gene: TRBV11-2
J gene: TRBJ2-2

CDR3 protein: CASSIEGAYGYTF
CDR3 DNA: TGTGCCAGTAGTATTGAGGGGGCCTATGGCTACACCTTC
clone size: .
D gene: TRBD1
V gene: TRBV19
J gene: TRBJ1-2

CDR3 protein: CASSDSRGNYGYTF
CDR3 DNA: TGTGCCAGCAGTGATTCGAGGGGTAACTATGGCTACACCTTC
clone size: .
D gene: .
V gene: TRBV2
J gene: TRBJ1-2

CDR3 protein: CASSASGSWETQYF
CDR3 DNA: TGTGCCAGCAGCGCCAGCGGGAGTTGGGAGACCCAGTACTTC
clone size: once
D gene: TRBD2
V gene: TRBV9
J gene: TRBJ2-5

CDR3 protein: CASSQDPTGARDAFF
CDR3 DNA: TGTGCCAGCAGCCAAGATCCCACAGGGGCGAGGGACGCTTTCTTT
clone size: .
D gene: TRBD1
V gene: TRBV4-2
J gene: TRBJ1-1

CDR3 protein: CASSPRDFSSGANVLTF
CDR3 DNA: TGCGCCAGCAGCCCTCGGGACTTTAGCTCTGGGGCCAACGTCCTGACTTTC
clone size: .
D gene: .
V gene: TRBV4-1
J gene: TRBJ2-6

CDR3 protein: CASSKAHLLHRERSTGELFF
CDR3 DNA: TGTGCCAGCAGCAAAGCGCACCTCTTACACAGGGAAAGGAGCACCGGGGAGCTGTTTTTT
clone size: .
D gene: .
V gene: TRBV21-1
J gene: TRBJ2-2

CDR3 protein: CASGWGAVRNQPQHF
CDR3 DNA: TGTGCCAGCGGCTGGGGGGCGGTACGAAATCAGCCCCAGCATTTT
clone size: .
D gene: .
V gene: TRBV7-2
J gene: TRBJ1-5

CDR3 protein: CASSGFGRGQPQHF
CDR3 DNA: TGTGCCAGCAGTGGTTTCGGCAGGGGTCAGCCCCAGCATTTT
clone size: .
D gene: .
V gene: TRBV6-1
J gene: TRBJ1-5

CDR3 protein: CASRGFSGNPYEQYF
CDR3 DNA: TGTGCCAGCAGGGGGTTTAGCGGGAATCCCTACGAGCAGTACTTC
clone size: .
D gene: TRBD2
V gene: TRBV6-5
J gene: TRBJ2-7

CDR3 protein: CSARSAYEQYF
CDR3 DNA: TGCAGTGCTAGATCAGCATACGAGCAGTACTTC
clone size: .
D gene: .
V gene: TRBV20-1
J gene: TRBJ2-7

CDR3 protein: CATGDRLNQPQHF
CDR3 DNA: TGTGCCACCGGTGACAGGCTAAATCAGCCCCAGCATTTT
clone size: .
D gene: .
V gene: TRBV28
J gene: TRBJ1-5

CDR3 protein: CASSSPGLAGYEQYF
CDR3 DNA: TGTGCCAGCAGCTCACCGGGACTAGCGGGATACGAGCAGTACTTC
clone size: .
D gene: TRBD2
V gene: TRBV11-2
J gene: TRBJ2-7

CDR3 protein: CASMSGRNEQFF
CDR3 DNA: TGTGCCAGCATGAGCGGGAGGAATGAGCAGTTCTTC
clone size: .
D gene: TRBD2
V gene: TRBV28
J gene: TRBJ2-1